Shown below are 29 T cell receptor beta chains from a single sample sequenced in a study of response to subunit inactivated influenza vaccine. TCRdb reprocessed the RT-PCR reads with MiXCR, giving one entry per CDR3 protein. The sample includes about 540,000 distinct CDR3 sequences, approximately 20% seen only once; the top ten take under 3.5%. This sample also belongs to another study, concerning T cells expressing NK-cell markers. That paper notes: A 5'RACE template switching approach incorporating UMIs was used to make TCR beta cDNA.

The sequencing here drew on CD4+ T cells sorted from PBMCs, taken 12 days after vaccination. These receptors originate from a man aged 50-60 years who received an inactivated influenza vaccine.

The CDR3 DNA sequence: TGTGCCAGCAGCGCTAACAGTGTCCACGAGCAGTACTTC. It is translated as CASSANSVHEQYF. The chain employs TRBV12-3 or TRBV12-4 and TRBJ2-7; D uncertain. Trimming removed 6 bases at V and 5 bases at J, with 14 bases between. The CDR3 runs to 13 residues.

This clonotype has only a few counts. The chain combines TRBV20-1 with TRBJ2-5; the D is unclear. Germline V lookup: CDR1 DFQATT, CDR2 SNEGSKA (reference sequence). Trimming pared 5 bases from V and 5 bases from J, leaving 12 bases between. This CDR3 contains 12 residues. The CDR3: CSAVHRFETQYF. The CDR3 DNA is TGCAGTGCTGTGCATAGGTTTGAGACCCAGTACTTC.

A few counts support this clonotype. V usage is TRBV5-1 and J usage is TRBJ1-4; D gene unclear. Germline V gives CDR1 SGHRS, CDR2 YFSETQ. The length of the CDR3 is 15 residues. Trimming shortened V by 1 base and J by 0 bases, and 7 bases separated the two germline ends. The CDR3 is CASSLSPATNEKLFF. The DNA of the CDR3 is TGCGCCAGCAGCTTGTCCCCCGCAACTAATGAAAAACTGTTTTTT. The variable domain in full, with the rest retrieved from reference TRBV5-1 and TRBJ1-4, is KAGVTQTPRYLIKTRGQQVTLSCSPISGHRSVSWYQQTPGQGLQFLFEYFSETQRNKGNFPGRFSGRQFSNSRSEMNVSTLELGDSALYLCASSLSPATNEKLFFGSGTQLSVL.

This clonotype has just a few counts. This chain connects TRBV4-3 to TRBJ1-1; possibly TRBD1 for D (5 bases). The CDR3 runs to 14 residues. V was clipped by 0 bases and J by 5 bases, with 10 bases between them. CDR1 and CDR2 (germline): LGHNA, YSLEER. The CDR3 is CASSQDLKGTEAFF. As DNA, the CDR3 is TGCGCCAGCAGCCAAGATCTGAAGGGGACTGAAGCTTTCTTT.

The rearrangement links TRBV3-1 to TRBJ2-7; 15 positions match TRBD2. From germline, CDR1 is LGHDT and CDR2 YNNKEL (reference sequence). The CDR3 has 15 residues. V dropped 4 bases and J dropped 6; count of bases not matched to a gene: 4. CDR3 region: CASSRGLAGGPEQYF. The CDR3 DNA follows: TGTGCCAGCAGCCGAGGACTAGCGGGAGGGCCCGAGCAGTACTTC.

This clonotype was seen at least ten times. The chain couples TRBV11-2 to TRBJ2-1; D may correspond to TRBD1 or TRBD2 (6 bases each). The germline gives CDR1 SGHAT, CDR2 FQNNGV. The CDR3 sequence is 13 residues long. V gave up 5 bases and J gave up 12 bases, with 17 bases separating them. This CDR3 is CASSPGTRGGQFF. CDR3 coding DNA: TGTGCCAGCAGCCCCGGGACCAGGGGAGGGCAGTTCTTC.

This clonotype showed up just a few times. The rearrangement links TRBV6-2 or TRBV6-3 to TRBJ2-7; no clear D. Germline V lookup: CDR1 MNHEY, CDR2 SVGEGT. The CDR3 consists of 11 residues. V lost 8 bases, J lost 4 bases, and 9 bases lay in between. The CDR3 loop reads CASGDGYEQYF. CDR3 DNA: TGTGCCAGCGGTGATGGATACGAGCAGTACTTC.

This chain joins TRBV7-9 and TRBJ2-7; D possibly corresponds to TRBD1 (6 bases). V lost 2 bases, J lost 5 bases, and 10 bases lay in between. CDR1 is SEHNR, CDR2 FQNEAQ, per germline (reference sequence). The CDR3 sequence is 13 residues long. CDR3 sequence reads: CASSLLQGHEQYF. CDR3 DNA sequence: TGTGCCAGCAGCTTACTACAGGGTCACGAGCAGTACTTC.

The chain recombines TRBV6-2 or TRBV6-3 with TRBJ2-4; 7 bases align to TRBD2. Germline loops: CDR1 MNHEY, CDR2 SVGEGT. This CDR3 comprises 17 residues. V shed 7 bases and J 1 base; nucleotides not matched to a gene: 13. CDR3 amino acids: CASNSGGAGVAKNIQYF. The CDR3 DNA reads TGTGCCAGCAATTCGGGTGGGGCGGGAGTTGCCAAAAACATTCAGTACTTC.

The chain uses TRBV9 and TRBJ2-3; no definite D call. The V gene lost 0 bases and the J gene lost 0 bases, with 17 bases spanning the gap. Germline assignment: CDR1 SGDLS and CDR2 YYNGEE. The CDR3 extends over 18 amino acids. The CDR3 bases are TGTGCCAGCAGCGTAGCCGATAGCTACTTCTTTAGCACAGATACGCAGTATTTT. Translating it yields CASSVADSYFFSTDTQYF.

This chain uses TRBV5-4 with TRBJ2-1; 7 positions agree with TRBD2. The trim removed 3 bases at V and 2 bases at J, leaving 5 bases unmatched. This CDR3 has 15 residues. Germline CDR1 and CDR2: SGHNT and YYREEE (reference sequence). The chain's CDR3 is CASSSQRDPYNEQFF. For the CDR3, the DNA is TGTGCCAGCAGCTCGCAGCGGGATCCCTACAATGAGCAGTTCTTC. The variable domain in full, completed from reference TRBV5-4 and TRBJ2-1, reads ETGVTQSPTHLIKTRGQQVTLRCSSQSGHNTVSWYQQALGQGPQFIFQYYREEENGRGNFPPRFSGLQFPNYSSELNVNALELDDSALYLCASSSQRDPYNEQFFGPGTRLTVL.

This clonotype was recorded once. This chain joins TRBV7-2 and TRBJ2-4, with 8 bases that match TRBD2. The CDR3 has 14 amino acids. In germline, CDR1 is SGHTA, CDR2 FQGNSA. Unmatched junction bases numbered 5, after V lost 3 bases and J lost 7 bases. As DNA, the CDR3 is TGTGCCAGCAGCTTTTACGGGGGGGGGAACATTCAGTACTTC. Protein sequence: CASSFYGGGNIQYF. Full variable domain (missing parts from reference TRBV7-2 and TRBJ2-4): GAGVSQSPSNKVTEKGKDVELRCDPISGHTALYWYRQSLGQGLEFLIYFQGNSAPDKSGLPSDRFSAERTGGSVSTLTIQRTQQEDSAVYLCASSFYGGGNIQYFGAGTRLSVL.

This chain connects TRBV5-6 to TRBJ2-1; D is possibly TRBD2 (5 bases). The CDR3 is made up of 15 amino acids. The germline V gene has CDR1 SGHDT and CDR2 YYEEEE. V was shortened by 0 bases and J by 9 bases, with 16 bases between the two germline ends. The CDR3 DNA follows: TGTGCCAGCAGCTTGGTCGGACTGTCCCTTAGTGAGCAGTTCTTC. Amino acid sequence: CASSLVGLSLSEQFF.

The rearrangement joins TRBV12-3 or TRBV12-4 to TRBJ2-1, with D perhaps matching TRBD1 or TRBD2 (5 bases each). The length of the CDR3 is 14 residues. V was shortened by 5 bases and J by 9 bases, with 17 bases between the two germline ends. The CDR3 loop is CASSQTPGRSEQFF. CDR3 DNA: TGTGCCAGCAGTCAGACGCCGGGACGGAGTGAGCAGTTCTTC.

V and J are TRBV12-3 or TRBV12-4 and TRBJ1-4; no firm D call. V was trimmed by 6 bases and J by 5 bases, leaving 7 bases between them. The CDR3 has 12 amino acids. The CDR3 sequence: CASSLSNEKLFF. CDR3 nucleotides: TGTGCCAGCAGCCTCTCAAATGAAAAACTGTTTTTT.

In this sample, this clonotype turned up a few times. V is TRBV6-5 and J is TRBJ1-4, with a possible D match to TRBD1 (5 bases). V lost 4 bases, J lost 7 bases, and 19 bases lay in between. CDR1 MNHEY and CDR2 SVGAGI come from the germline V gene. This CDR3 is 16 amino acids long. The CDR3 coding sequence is TGTGCCAGCAGTTCGACTCCCGGGACGTCGCGTGAAAAACTGTTTTTT. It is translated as CASSSTPGTSREKLFF.

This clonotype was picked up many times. The CDR3 coding sequence is TGTGCCAGCAGCTTAGCGAGTAGCGGTACGAACACCGGGGAGCTGTTTTTT. Amino acid sequence: CASSLASSGTNTGELFF. The chain employs TRBV7-8 and TRBJ2-2, with D tentatively TRBD2 (6 bases). Between the trimmed V and J ends, which lost 0 bases and 0 bases, there was a span of 11 bases. The CDR3 runs to 17 residues. The V gene's germline CDR1 is SGHVS and CDR2 FQNEAQ.

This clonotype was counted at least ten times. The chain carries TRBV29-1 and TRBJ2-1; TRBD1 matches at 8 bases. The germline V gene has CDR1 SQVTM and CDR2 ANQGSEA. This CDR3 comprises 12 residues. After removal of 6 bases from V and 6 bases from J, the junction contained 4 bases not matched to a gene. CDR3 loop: CSVIDRGNEQFF. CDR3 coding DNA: TGCAGCGTCATAGACAGGGGCAATGAGCAGTTCTTC.

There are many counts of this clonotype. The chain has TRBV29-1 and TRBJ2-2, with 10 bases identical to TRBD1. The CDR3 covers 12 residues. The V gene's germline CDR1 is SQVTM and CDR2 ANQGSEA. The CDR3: CARQGASGELFF. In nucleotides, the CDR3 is TGCGCACGACAGGGGGCATCCGGGGAGCTGTTTTTT.

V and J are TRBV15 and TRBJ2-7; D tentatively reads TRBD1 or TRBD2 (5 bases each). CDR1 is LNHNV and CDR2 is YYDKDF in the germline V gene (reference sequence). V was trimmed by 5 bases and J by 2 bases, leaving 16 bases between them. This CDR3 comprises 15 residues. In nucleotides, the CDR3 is TGTGCCACCAGCCCAATGGGGGAGCTGGCCTACGAGCAGTACTTC. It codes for CATSPMGELAYEQYF.

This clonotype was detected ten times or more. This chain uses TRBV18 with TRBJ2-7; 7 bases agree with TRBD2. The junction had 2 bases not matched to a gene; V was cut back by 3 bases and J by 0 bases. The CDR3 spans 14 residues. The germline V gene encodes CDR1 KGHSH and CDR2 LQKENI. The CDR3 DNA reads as TGTGCCAGCTCACCGGGGAGGGCCTCCTACGAGCAGTACTTC. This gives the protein CASSPGRASYEQYF.

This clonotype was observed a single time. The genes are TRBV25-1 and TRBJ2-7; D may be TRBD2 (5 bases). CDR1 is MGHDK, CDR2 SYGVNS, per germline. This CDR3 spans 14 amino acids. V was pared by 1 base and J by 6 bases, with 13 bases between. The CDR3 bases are TGTGCCAGCAGTGAATTCCTAACTAGAGGCGAGCAGTACTTC. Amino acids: CASSEFLTRGEQYF.

The CDR3 coding sequence is TGTGCCAGCAGCTCTATGGGGCACAGCAACTATGGCTACACCTTC. Residues: CASSSMGHSNYGYTF. The rearrangement joins TRBV5-5 to TRBJ1-2, with TRBD1 as a possible D gene (5 bases). This CDR3 is 15 amino acids long. Trimming pared 3 bases from V and 2 bases from J, leaving 14 bases between. Germline V gene sequence: CDR1 SGHKS, CDR2 YYEKEE (reference sequence). The entire variable domain, with the rest obtained from reference TRBV5-5 and TRBJ1-2, is as follows: DAGVTQSPTHLIKTRGQQVTLRCSPISGHKSVSWYQQVLGQGPQFIFQYYEKEERGRGNFPDRFSARQFPNYSSELNVNALLLGDSALYLCASSSMGHSNYGYTFGSGTRLTVV.

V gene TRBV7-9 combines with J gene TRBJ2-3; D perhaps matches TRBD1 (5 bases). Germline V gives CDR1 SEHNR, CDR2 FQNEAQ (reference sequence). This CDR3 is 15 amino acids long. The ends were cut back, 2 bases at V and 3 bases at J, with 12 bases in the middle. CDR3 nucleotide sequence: TGTGCCAGCAGCTTAATTAAGGGGATGACAGATACGCAGTATTTT. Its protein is CASSLIKGMTDTQYF.

DNA for the CDR3: TGTGCCAGCAGCTTGGGCAGGCCCCAAGATACGCAGTATTTT. Protein sequence: CASSLGRPQDTQYF. The rearrangement links TRBV5-6 to TRBJ2-3; no reliable D call. Germline V gene lookup returns CDR1 SGHDT and CDR2 YYEEEE. Trimming cost V 0 bases and J 5 bases, with 10 bases left between them. The CDR3 sequence is 14 residues long.

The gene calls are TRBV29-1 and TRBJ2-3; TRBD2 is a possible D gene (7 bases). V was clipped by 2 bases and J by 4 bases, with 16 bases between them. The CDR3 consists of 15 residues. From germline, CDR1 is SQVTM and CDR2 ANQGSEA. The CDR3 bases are TGCAGCGTTGAACTTGCGGGGGCAGGGCCAGATACGCAGTATTTT. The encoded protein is CSVELAGAGPDTQYF.

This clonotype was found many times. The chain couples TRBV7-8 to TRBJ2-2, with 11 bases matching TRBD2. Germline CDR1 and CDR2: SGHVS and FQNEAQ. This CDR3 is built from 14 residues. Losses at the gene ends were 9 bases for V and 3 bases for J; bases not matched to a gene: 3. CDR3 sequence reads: CASALAGDTGELFF. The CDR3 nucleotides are TGTGCCAGTGCACTAGCGGGAGACACCGGGGAGCTGTTTTTT.

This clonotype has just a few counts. CDR3 sequence (DNA): TGCGCCAGCAGCCAAGAGATTCTAGGCCAAAACATTCAGTACTTC. This codes for CASSQEILGQNIQYF. The V gene is TRBV4-3, the J gene TRBJ2-4; D gene uncertain. The V end was cut by 0 bases, the J end by 5 bases, with 11 bases between. From germline, CDR1 is LGHNA and CDR2 YSLEER. CDR3 length: 15 amino acids.

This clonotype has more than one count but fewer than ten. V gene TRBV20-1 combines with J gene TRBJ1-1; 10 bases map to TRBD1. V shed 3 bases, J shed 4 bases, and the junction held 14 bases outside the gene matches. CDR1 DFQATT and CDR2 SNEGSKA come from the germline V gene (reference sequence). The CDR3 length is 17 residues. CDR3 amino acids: CSARRPGQGRSSTEAFF. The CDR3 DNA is TGCAGTGCTAGGAGACCGGGACAGGGGAGAAGTAGCACTGAAGCTTTCTTT.